This T cell receptor beta chain derives from a study of T cells after yellow fever vaccination (dated by TCRdb to between 2019 and 2020). In terms of the full investigation: The SMART-Seq v4 Ultra Low Input RNA kit was used to prepare libraries from fractions with low cell numbers. To follow T-cell clones before and after primary and booster YFV17D yellow fever vaccination, bulk TCR alpha and beta repertoires were sequenced over time. Blood was collected at multiple timepoints before and after primary and secondary immunization, and bulk PBMC replicates and cell subsets were isolated. Two healthy male donors, one aged 18 to 30 and one aged 30 to 40 years, made up the cohort. Study-level results and caveats: The secondary T-cell response was found to be weaker but faster than the primary response, with a peak reached on day 5 rather than on day 15. Most clones expanded after primary vaccination (around 97% of CD4 and approximately 90% of CD8) were re-detected after the booster, suggesting that broad memory maintenance occurred. Because abundant contaminating clonotypes from the bulk population could be contained in FACS-sorted repertoires, computational filtering was required. Only a couple of donors were included in the study, so the extent to which the findings can be generalized is limited. A small fraction of clonotypes showed up in both the CD4 and CD8 compartments, probably as a result of convergent recombination.

This clonotype was picked up many times. Its antigen is still unknown. No much larger clone is present one base from it, and per-base qualities are unavailable. Reading from cysteine to phenylalanine, the CDR3 counts 12 amino acids. The kept DNA is CDR3 alone, 36 bases in frame from the first base. V lost 6 bases and J lost 6 bases; the stretch between them is 10 bases long. Reading the germline V gene gives CDR1 SGHVS and CDR2 FNYEAQ. TCR cDNA was made using 5'RACE template switching, a step that added a universal primer site and unique molecular identifiers. Priming for cDNA synthesis came from both the TCR alpha and TCR beta constant segments. Library amplification used two PCR steps, and the second PCR step added sample barcodes and sequencing adapters. Sequencing of libraries was done on Illumina HiSeq 2500 (2x100 bp) or NovaSeq (2x150 bp). In the original analysis: Demultiplexing of reads and collapsing into UMI consensus sequences were performed with MIGEC, and V(D)J alignment was carried out with MiXCR. Vaccine-responding clonotypes were identified with edgeR using replicate PBMC samples, with FDR below 0.01 and a log2 fold change above 5 up to day 15 being required. Each bulk clonotype received a CD4 or CD8 identity based on whether the sequenced CD4 or CD8 repertoire contained that clonotype at higher abundance. TCRdb handled the public reads itself, with Q25 trimming in fastp and clone calling in MiXCR, and kept productive beta chains. Rows are combined by CDR3 protein, so each entry shows the most common genes and DNA. The V and J calls here are based on TCRdb, not the publication. The sample yields 500,000 to 700,000 distinct CDR3 sequences; 15% to 20% were counted once. The ten biggest clones cover roughly 13% of the sample.

The sample's treatment or condition label, in plain terms: live attenuated yellow fever vaccine strain. Two biological replicates of bulk PBMCs were collected at each blood-draw timepoint. A standard Ficoll-Paque protocol was used to isolate PBMCs from peripheral blood. TriZol was used to extract RNA from bulk PBMCs, from CD4 and CD8 fractions, and from dextramer-positive and dextramer-negative fractions. The source material was PBMCs, sampled 15 days after the yellow fever booster vaccination. The sequence was collected from a man aged 25-40 years who received the YFV17D yellow fever vaccine. The sequence links TRBV7-6 to TRBJ2-3; the D gene could be TRBD1 or TRBD2, each one agreeing over 5 bases. The nucleotides are TGTGCCAGCAGTAGCCGGGGCGATACGCAGTATTTT. Translated, this is CASSSRGDTQYF.